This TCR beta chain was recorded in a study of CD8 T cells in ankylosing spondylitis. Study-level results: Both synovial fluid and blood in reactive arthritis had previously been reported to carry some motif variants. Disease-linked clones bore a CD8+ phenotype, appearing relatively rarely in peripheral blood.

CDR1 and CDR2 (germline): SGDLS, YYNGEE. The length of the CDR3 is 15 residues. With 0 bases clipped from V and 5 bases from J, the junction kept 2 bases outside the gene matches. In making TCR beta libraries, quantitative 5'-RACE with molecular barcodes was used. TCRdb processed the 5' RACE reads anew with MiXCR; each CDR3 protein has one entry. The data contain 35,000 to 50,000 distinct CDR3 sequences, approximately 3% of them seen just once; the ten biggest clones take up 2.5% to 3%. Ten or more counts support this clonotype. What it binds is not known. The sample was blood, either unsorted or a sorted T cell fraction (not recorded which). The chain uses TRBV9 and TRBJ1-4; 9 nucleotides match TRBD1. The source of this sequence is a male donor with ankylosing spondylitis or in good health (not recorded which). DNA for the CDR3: TGTGCCAGCAGCGTAGGAGGACAGGGGAATGAAAAACTGTTTTTT. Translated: CASSVGGQGNEKLFF.